The 25 T cell receptor beta chains given below trace back to one sample, sequenced in a study of T cell responses to AZD1222 COVID-19 vaccine. Clones were sequenced by immunoSEQ multiplex PCR, and TCRdb holds only the in-frame ones, with some missing. This table holds 65,000 to 95,000 clones, around 84% found once. The specimen comprised peripheral blood, sampled on day 0 of AZD1222 vaccination. All receptors come from an adult in good health.

This clone was counted a few times. This chain joins TRBV4-1 and TRBJ2-1; TRBD2 is a possible D gene (5 bases). The CDR3 extends over 17 amino acids. Looked up from germline, CDR1 is MGHRA and CDR2 is YSYEKL. V lost 4 bases to trimming and J lost 0 bases, with 16 bases between them. This CDR3 reads CASSREGEASSYNEQFF. CDR3 nucleotides: TGCGCCAGCAGCCGTGAGGGCGAAGCAAGCTCCTACAATGAGCAGTTCTTC.

V and J are TRBV5-1 and TRBJ2-7; possibly TRBD2 for D (6 bases). Germline assignment: CDR1 SGHRS and CDR2 YFSETQ. The CDR3 length is 14 residues. V was cut by 1 base and J by 0 bases, with 8 bases left in between. CDR3 sequence reads: CASSLIGSSYEQYF. The CDR3 nucleotides are TGCGCCAGCAGCTTGATCGGGAGCTCCTACGAGCAGTACTTC.

The chain combines TRBV27 with TRBJ2-7; D is possibly TRBD1 (5 bases). The CDR3 runs to 13 residues. Trimming stripped 4 bases from V and 3 bases from J, with 10 bases between. Germline CDR1 is MNHEY and CDR2 is SMNVEV (reference sequence). The CDR3 sequence is CASSSRGFYEQYF. CDR3 nucleotides: TGTGCCAGCAGTTCAAGGGGCTTCTACGAGCAGTACTTC.

V is TRBV5-1 and J is TRBJ1-4; the D is unclear. Deletions cut 0 bases from V and 0 bases from J, with 6 bases between. The CDR3 length is 15 residues. Germline V lookup: CDR1 SGHRS, CDR2 YFSETQ. The CDR3 DNA sequence: TGCGCCAGCAGCTTGGTGGGGTCAACTAATGAAAAACTGTTTTTT. Residues: CASSLVGSTNEKLFF.

This clone was picked up one time. This sequence joins TRBV30 and TRBJ2-3; tentatively, D is TRBD2 (6 bases). CDR3 length: 14 residues. Between the trimmed V and J ends, which lost 1 base and 2 bases, there was a span of 10 bases. From germline, CDR1 is GTSNPN and CDR2 SVGIG (reference sequence). The CDR3 is CAWSAGLYTDTQYF. In DNA form, the CDR3 reads TGTGCCTGGAGTGCGGGACTGTACACAGATACGCAGTATTTT.

In its sample, this clone was seen once. CDR3 in DNA: TGTGCCAGCAGGGATCGTTACTCCTACAATGAGCAGTTCTTC. Protein sequence: CASRDRYSYNEQFF. V is TRBV6-5 and J is TRBJ2-1, with unresolved D. The CDR3 totals 14 residues. Germline assignment: CDR1 MNHEY and CDR2 SVGAGI. Trimming removed 6 bases at V and 0 bases at J, with 9 bases between.

The V and J genes are TRBV5-1 and TRBJ2-1; TRBD2 aligns across 14 bases. The ends lost 0 bases at V and 9 bases at J; junction bases unmatched: 2. This CDR3 has 15 residues. CDR1 and CDR2 from the germline V gene are SGHRS and YFSETQ. The CDR3 loop reads CASSLGTSGGFEQFF. The CDR3 DNA reads TGCGCCAGCAGCTTGGGGACTAGCGGGGGGTTTGAGCAGTTCTTC.

The chain links TRBV5-1 to TRBJ1-1; tentative D call: TRBD1 (5 bases). This CDR3 is 15 amino acids long. Per the germline V gene, CDR1 is SGHRS and CDR2 is YFSETQ. V was clipped by 0 bases and J by 4 bases, with 13 bases between them. CDR3 amino acids: CASSLASGVGTEAFF. CDR3 coding DNA: TGCGCCAGCAGCTTGGCCTCGGGGGTCGGCACTGAAGCTTTCTTT. Using reference TRBV5-1 and TRBJ1-1 for the parts outside the CDR3, the full variable domain is KAGVTQTPRYLIKTRGQQVTLSCSPISGHRSVSWYQQTPGQGLQFLFEYFSETQRNKGNFPGRFSGRQFSNSRSEMNVSTLELGDSALYLCASSLASGVGTEAFFGQGTRLTVV.

The chain recombines TRBV28 with TRBJ2-5; 8 bases fit TRBD1. Germline lookup yields CDR1 MDHEN and CDR2 SYDVKM. The CDR3 runs 15 residues. Germline trimming cut 6 bases from V and 0 bases from J; bases unmatched to any gene: 6. The DNA for the CDR3 is TGTGCCAGCAGCCCTGGACAGGGCAACCAAGAGACCCAGTACTTC. Its protein is CASSPGQGNQETQYF.

J is TRBJ1-6 and V is TRBV6-2 or TRBV6-3; 8 nucleotides line up with TRBD1. From germline, CDR1 is MNHEY and CDR2 SVGEGT. J lost 7 bases, V lost 2 bases, and 7 bases had no gene match. CDR3 length equals 16 residues. The CDR3 here is CASSYRTGPTNSPLHF. CDR3 DNA sequence: TGTGCCAGCAGTTACCGGACAGGGCCAACCAATTCACCCCTCCACTTT.

The genes are TRBV10-3 and TRBJ2-2, with TRBD1 matching 8 bases. This CDR3 comprises 16 residues. Germline CDR1 ENHRY, CDR2 SYGVKD. Trimming removed 6 bases from V and 1 base from J; junction bases left unmatched: 7. The CDR3: CAISQPGQGNTGELFF. The CDR3 DNA reads TGTGCCATCAGCCAGCCAGGACAGGGGAACACCGGGGAGCTGTTTTTT.

In DNA form, the CDR3 reads TGCGCCAGCAGCTTCCTGAACACCGGGGAGCTGTTTTTT. Translated, it gives CASSFLNTGELFF. This rearrangement joins TRBV5-1 to TRBJ2-2; D gene uncertain. V lost 2 bases to trimming and J lost 1 base, with 3 bases between them. This CDR3 comprises 13 residues. Germline V lookup: CDR1 SGHRS, CDR2 YFSETQ.

The V and J genes are TRBV20-1 and TRBJ2-5, with D uncertain. The ends were cut back, 6 bases at V and 5 bases at J, with 10 bases in the middle. The CDR3 runs 11 residues. Per the germline V gene, CDR1 is DFQATT and CDR2 is SNEGSKA (reference sequence). The DNA of the CDR3 is TGCAGTGCCTTAAACGGGGAGACCCAGTACTTC. Its protein product is CSALNGETQYF.

The chain recombines TRBV7-3 with TRBJ1-1; D remains ambiguous. The CDR3 spans 13 residues. V lost 2 bases to trimming and J lost 2 bases, with 6 bases between them. Germline CDR1 and CDR2: SGHTA and FQGTGA. CDR3 in amino acids: CASSLVGNTEAFF. For the CDR3, the DNA is TGTGCCAGCAGCTTAGTTGGAAACACTGAAGCTTTCTTT. The entire variable domain, with the rest obtained from reference TRBV7-3 and TRBJ1-1, is as follows: GAGVSQTPSNKVTEKGKYVELRCDPISGHTALYWYRQSLGQGPEFLIYFQGTGAADDSGLPNDRFFAVRPEGSVSTLKIQRTERGDSAVYLCASSLVGNTEAFFGQGTRLTVV.

The chain employs TRBV9 and TRBJ1-4; 8 bases align to TRBD1. V shed 3 bases and J 8 bases; nucleotides not matched to a gene: 0. The CDR3 spans 12 residues. Germline assignment: CDR1 SGDLS and CDR2 YYNGEE. The CDR3 loop reads CASSAGGEKLFF. The CDR3, as DNA: TGTGCCAGCAGCGCAGGGGGCGAAAAACTGTTTTTT.

V is TRBV5-1 and J is TRBJ1-5; 7 bases line up with TRBD1. Germline assignment: CDR1 SGHRS and CDR2 YFSETQ. After removal of 6 bases from V and 0 bases from J, the junction contained 6 bases not matched to a gene. This CDR3 has 15 amino acids. CDR3: CASNKGQDSNQPQHF. The CDR3 nucleotides read TGCGCCAGCAACAAAGGACAGGATAGCAATCAGCCCCAGCATTTT.

This rearrangement joins TRBV9 to TRBJ1-1; D is unresolved. With 4 bases removed from V and 4 bases from J, the gap between germline ends came to 11 bases. The CDR3 extends over 13 amino acids. Germline V gives CDR1 SGDLS, CDR2 YYNGEE. The CDR3 reads CASSSEMGTEAFF. CDR3 DNA: TGTGCCAGCAGCTCGGAGATGGGCACTGAAGCTTTCTTT.

This chain joins TRBV14 and TRBJ1-5; no clear D gene. Looked up from germline, CDR1 is SGHDN and CDR2 is FVKESK. The CDR3 has 12 residues. The V end was cut by 1 base, the J end by 12 bases, with 10 bases between. This CDR3 reads CASSQASGSQHF. The CDR3 DNA is TGTGCCAGCAGCCAAGCGTCGGGCAGCCAGCATTTT.

V gene TRBV6-2 or TRBV6-3 combines with J gene TRBJ2-1, with unresolved D. The CDR3 contains 11 residues. Germline V gene data show CDR1 as MNHEY and CDR2 as SVGEGT. V lost 4 bases, J lost 10 bases, and 8 bases lay in between. The DNA of the CDR3 is TGTGCCAGCAGTTGGGCTAGGGAGCAGTTCTTC. Its protein product is CASSWAREQFF.

CDR3 in amino acids: CASSQARGKETQYF. The CDR3, as DNA: TGTGCCAGCAGCCAGGCCCGGGGGAAGGAGACCCAGTACTTC. The genes are TRBV3-1 (or the pseudogene TRBV3-2) and TRBJ2-5; TRBD2 is a possible D gene (6 bases). The V end was cut by 3 bases, the J end by 5 bases, with 13 bases between. CDR3 length: 14 residues. Germline CDR1 reads LGHDT; CDR2 reads YNNKEL (reference sequence).

The CDR3 DNA is TGTGCCAGCAGCCACGAGGCCTCGTTCACAGATACGCAGTATTTT. It encodes CASSHEASFTDTQYF. This rearrangement joins TRBV4-2 to TRBJ2-3; D is uncertain. The V and J ends lost 3 bases and 2 bases respectively, with 12 bases between them. CDR3 length: 15 residues. Germline-derived CDR1 and CDR2 are LGHNA and YNFKEQ.

The chain carries TRBV6-4 and TRBJ2-1; 8 bases are a match to TRBD1. This CDR3 is 16 amino acids long. V dropped 0 bases and J dropped 7; count of bases not matched to a gene: 8. Germline V lookup: CDR1 MRHNA, CDR2 SNTAGT. CDR3 region: CASSDSGQGIGNEQFF. The CDR3 DNA reads as TGTGCCAGCAGTGACTCTGGACAGGGCATCGGGAATGAGCAGTTCTTC.

The V and J genes are TRBV7-2 and TRBJ1-4, with 11 bases matching TRBD1. Trimming cost V 0 bases and J 8 bases; bases outside gene matches: 5. The germline gives CDR1 SGHTA, CDR2 FQGNSA. CDR3 length: 16 residues. This CDR3 reads CASSLAGGQGVEKLFF. The CDR3 coding sequence is TGTGCCAGCAGCTTAGCGGGGGGACAGGGGGTGGAAAAACTGTTTTTT.

This clone was detected only a few times. The chain couples TRBV4-2 to TRBJ1-2; no definite D call. From germline, CDR1 is LGHNA and CDR2 YNFKEQ. CDR3 length: 16 residues. Trimming removed 1 base at V and 4 bases at J, with 16 bases between. CDR3 loop: CASSQATAPLSYGYTF. The CDR3 bases are TGTGCCAGCAGCCAAGCAACGGCGCCACTTAGCTATGGCTACACCTTC.

The rearrangement joins TRBV5-1 to TRBJ2-5; possible D gene TRBD2, 6 bases. The CDR3 consists of 16 residues. Trimming left V 0 bases short and J 6 bases short, with 18 bases between. Germline V gene sequence: CDR1 SGHRS, CDR2 YFSETQ. The DNA of the CDR3 is TGCGCCAGCAGCTTGGATGGAGGGCAGGGCGGTAAGACCCAGTACTTC. It translates to CASSLDGGQGGKTQYF.